These 17 T cell receptor beta chains share one sample of origin, sequenced in a study of beta chain features in type 1 diabetes. The sequenced template was cDNA made from the entire isolated RNA. Clones were sequenced by immunoSEQ multiplex PCR, and TCRdb holds only the in-frame ones, with some missing. The profile shows about 330,000 clones, 11% of them singletons. Sequencing input: naive CD4+ T cells from blood. The source of these receptors is a woman in her twenties or thirties in good health.

Points on this clone: The CDR3 does not end in the conserved phenylalanine or tryptophan, so this is likely a read error. The chain links TRBV7-9 to TRBJ2-7, with 11 bases matching TRBD2. CDR1 is SEHNR, CDR2 FQNEAQ, per germline (reference sequence). The ends lost 3 bases at V and 6 bases at J; junction bases unmatched: 16. This CDR3 comprises 18 residues. The CDR3 is CASSFQARGTSGTSEQYL. DNA of the CDR3: TGTGCCAGCAGCTTCCAGGCCCGGGGGACTAGCGGAACAAGCGAGCAGTACCTC.

This clone was seen only a few times. The chain employs TRBV10-3 and TRBJ2-2, with 12 bases lining up with TRBD2. The length of the CDR3 is 13 residues. Germline V gene data show CDR1 as ENHRY and CDR2 as SYGVKD. V shed 8 bases and J 7 bases; nucleotides not matched to a gene: 2. In DNA form, the CDR3 reads TGTGCCATCCGGACTAGCGGGAACGGGGAGCTGTTTTTT. This gives the protein CAIRTSGNGELFF.

This clone was detected a few times. The chain recombines TRBV28 with TRBJ2-2; 12 bases line up with TRBD2. The CDR3 loop spans 16 amino acids. V dropped 2 bases and J dropped 7; count of bases not matched to a gene: 5. Germline CDR1 and CDR2: MDHEN and SYDVKM. The CDR3 sequence is CASSLLAGGPSGELFF. The DNA of the CDR3 is TGTGCCAGCAGTTTACTAGCGGGAGGGCCTAGCGGGGAGCTGTTTTTT. Supplemented by reference TRBV28 and TRBJ2-2, the full variable domain reads DVKVTQSSRYLVKRTGEKVFLECVQDMDHENMFWYRQDPGLGLRLIYFSYDVKMKEKGDIPEGYSVSREKKERFSLILESASTNQTSMYLCASSLLAGGPSGELFFGEGSRLTVL.

V gene TRBV15 combines with J gene TRBJ2-2; D is possibly TRBD2 (5 bases). The V and J ends lost 8 bases and 0 bases respectively, with 13 bases between them. The CDR3 runs 15 residues. Germline V gene sequence: CDR1 LNHNV, CDR2 YYDKDF (reference sequence). The CDR3 loop reads CATAVGGPNTGELFF. CDR3 in DNA: TGTGCCACCGCGGTCGGAGGCCCGAACACCGGGGAGCTGTTTTTT.

V usage is TRBV7-2 and J usage is TRBJ2-2; the D is unclear. The germline V and J ends were trimmed by 5 bases and 6 bases, with 7 bases remaining between them. Germline V gene sequence: CDR1 SGHTA, CDR2 FQGNSA. This CDR3 has 12 amino acids. The CDR3 loop is CASSTAAGELFF. As DNA, the CDR3 is TGTGCCAGCAGCACCGCGGCCGGGGAGCTGTTTTTT.

This chain links TRBV27 with TRBJ2-1, with 10 bases matching TRBD1. In germline, CDR1 is MNHEY, CDR2 SMNVEV (reference sequence). Trimming took 10 bases from V and 7 from J; bases not matched to a gene: 13. This CDR3 comprises 15 residues. Written as DNA, the CDR3 is TGTGCCACCTTCGACAGGGGGCTAGCGAAGAATGAGCAGTTCTTC. It yields the protein CATFDRGLAKNEQFF.

The chain combines TRBV19 with TRBJ2-7; D not certain. CDR1 and CDR2 from the germline V gene are LNHDA and SQIVND (reference sequence). The CDR3 sequence is 14 residues long. Trimming cost V 4 bases and J 4 bases, with 14 bases left between them. DNA of the CDR3: TGTGCCAGTAGTACAAGACGGAACGGGTACGAGCAGTACTTC. Amino acid sequence: CASSTRRNGYEQYF.

This clone was counted between two and nine times. The rearrangement links TRBV6-5 to TRBJ2-5; perhaps TRBD2 as D (5 bases). Trimming took off 2 bases at V and 5 bases at J, with 12 bases between the two ends. CDR3 length: 14 residues. Germline CDR1 and CDR2: MNHEY and SVGAGI. CDR3 in amino acids: CASSYILAPETQYF. CDR3 nucleotide sequence: TGTGCCAGCAGTTACATTCTAGCTCCGGAGACCCAGTACTTC.

In this sample, this clone turned up once. The rearrangement uses TRBV4-3 and TRBJ1-1; perhaps TRBD1 as D (6 bases). Germline CDR1 reads LGHNA; CDR2 reads YSLEER. Trimming removed 2 bases at V and 1 base at J, with 14 bases between. The CDR3 is 16 residues long. In DNA, the CDR3 is TGCGCCAGCAGCCAAAAGGCCGGGACAACGAACACTGAAGCTTTCTTT. The encoded protein is CASSQKAGTTNTEAFF.

The rearrangement uses TRBV28 and TRBJ2-5; 9 nucleotides agree with TRBD2. Trimming at V came to 5 bases and at J to 5 bases, leaving 6 bases not matched to a gene. Germline V gives CDR1 MDHEN, CDR2 SYDVKM. There are 14 residues in the CDR3. The CDR3, as DNA: TGTGCCAGCAGTGGGACTAGCATTCGGGAGACCCAGTACTTC. It translates to CASSGTSIRETQYF.

With regard to this clone: At one end the junction does not follow the germline gene, possibly because of a read error. This chain uses TRBV7-2 with TRBJ2-1; 11 nucleotides match TRBD2. This CDR3 has 15 residues. Germline V gene lookup returns CDR1 SGHTA and CDR2 FQGNSA. CDR3 amino acids: CASSHGTSGYNEQFF. CDR3 in DNA: TGCGCCAGCAGCCACGGGACTAGCGGTTACAATGAGCAGTTCTTC.

CDR3 in amino acids: CASTLPGQGRTEAFF. The CDR3 nucleotides are TGTGCCAGCACCCTTCCCGGACAGGGGCGGACTGAAGCTTTCTTT. V and J are TRBV7-9 and TRBJ1-1, with TRBD1 identical over 9 bases. Germline assignment: CDR1 SEHNR and CDR2 FQNEAQ (reference sequence). J lost 5 bases, V lost 7 bases, and 11 bases had no gene match. This CDR3 has 15 amino acids.

The rearrangement uses TRBV5-6 and TRBJ2-3; D might be TRBD1 (5 bases). Trimming stripped 0 bases from V and 0 bases from J, with 8 bases between. The CDR3 loop spans 15 amino acids. Germline values: CDR1 SGHDT, CDR2 YYEEEE. CDR3: CASSLEYRSTDTQYF. CDR3 DNA sequence: TGTGCCAGCAGCTTGGAGTACAGGAGCACAGATACGCAGTATTTT.

This clone was seen more than once but under ten times. This sequence joins TRBV5-1 and TRBJ2-3; tentatively, D is TRBD2 (5 bases). V dropped 0 bases and J dropped 0 bases, with 5 bases sitting between them. This CDR3 comprises 14 residues. Germline V lookup: CDR1 SGHRS, CDR2 YFSETQ. For the CDR3, the DNA is TGCGCCAGCAGCTTGGCTAGCAGCACAGATACGCAGTATTTT. It codes for CASSLASSTDTQYF.

This clone came up a few times. The sample holds other DNA sequences that translate to the same CDR3. The gene calls are TRBV7-6 and TRBJ2-7, with D perhaps matching TRBD2 (5 bases). Germline V gives CDR1 SGHVS, CDR2 FNYEAQ. V lost 2 bases to trimming and J lost 4 bases, with 6 bases between them. CDR3 size: 12 residues. CDR3 bases: TGTGCCAGCAGCTTAAGCGGTTACGAGCAGTACTTC. It translates to CASSLSGYEQYF.

This clone occurred a few times. V usage is TRBV14 and J usage is TRBJ2-5; 8 bases match TRBD2. Germline CDR1 reads SGHDN; CDR2 reads FVKESK. The trim removed 1 base at V and 3 bases at J, leaving 4 bases unmatched. The CDR3 length is 15 residues. In DNA, the CDR3 is TGTGCCAGCAGCCAAGGCGGACTAGCTGAAGAGACCCAGTACTTC. Residues: CASSQGGLAEETQYF.

CDR3 coding DNA: TGTGCCAGCAGCTTATCATTAGCGGGGAGCACAGATACGCAGTATTTT. Protein product: CASSLSLAGSTDTQYF. The chain has TRBV7-3 and TRBJ2-3; 8 bases align to TRBD2. V shed 2 bases, J shed 0 bases, and the junction held 4 bases outside the gene matches. The CDR3 covers 16 residues. CDR1 and CDR2 from the germline V gene are SGHTA and FQGTGA.